This T cell receptor (beta chain) was identified during a study of T cell changes during pregnancy in multiple sclerosis. V was cut by 3 bases and J by 11 bases, with 22 bases left in between. CDR1 is SEHNR and CDR2 is FQNEAQ in the germline V gene (reference sequence). The CDR3 runs to 15 residues. Clones were sequenced by immunoSEQ multiplex PCR, and TCRdb holds only the in-frame ones, with some missing. In the table there are fewer than 40,000 clones, roughly 90% of which are singletons. The V gene is TRBV7-9, the J gene TRBJ1-1, with D perhaps TRBD1 (6 bases). The sequence was collected from a female donor with multiple sclerosis, enrolled in a pregnancy study. Sequenced here: CD8+ T cells from peripheral blood mononuclear cells, sampled in the first trimester of pregnancy. The DNA of the CDR3 is TGTGCCAGCAGCTTGGCAGGGACAACTCTTAAGGGGGCTTTCTTT. Translated, it gives CASSLAGTTLKGAFF.